This T cell receptor beta chain stems from a study of cytomegalovirus exposure and HLA in healthy donors. This CDR3 comprises 15 residues. CDR1 is SGHRS and CDR2 is YFSETQ in the germline V gene. V was pared by 1 base and J by 2 bases, with 12 bases between. A note on this clone: The antigen remains unidentified.

The donors formed part of the roughly 120-subject validation cohort, distinct from the roughly 700-subject first cohort. Using immunoSEQ multiplex PCR, the repertoire was profiled, and TCRdb retains in-frame clones only, with some absent. The top ten clones hold roughly 6% of a sample with over 150,000 clones, roughly 90% of them seen once. Whole-study findings and limits: The study found most TCR sequences rare, yet found some public TCRs in many donors. The listing of about 150 TCR beta chains classed them as cytomegalovirus-associated.

Sequencing was performed on PBMCs. This TCR was recovered from a woman aged 25 to 39 in good health and CMV-seronegative. The chain links TRBV5-1 to TRBJ1-2; TRBD1 is a possible D gene (5 bases). CDR3 residues: CASSLSRVENYGYTF. The CDR3 nucleotides read TGCGCCAGCAGCTTGAGCAGGGTGGAAAACTATGGCTACACCTTC. Full variable domain (outside the CDR3, taken from reference TRBV5-1 and TRBJ1-2): KAGVTQTPRYLIKTRGQQVTLSCSPISGHRSVSWYQQTPGQGLQFLFEYFSETQRNKGNFPGRFSGRQFSNSRSEMNVSTLELGDSALYLCASSLSRVENYGYTFGSGTRLTVV.